The 25 T cell receptor beta chains given below trace back to one sample, sequenced in a study of spatial heterogeneity in lung cancer. Points from the study as a whole: Within tumors, counts of expanded alpha and beta TCRs tracked tumor mutation counts.

TCRdb processed the 5' RACE reads anew with MiXCR; each CDR3 protein has one entry. In the table there are about 18,000 distinct CDR3 sequences, around 6% of which are singletons. Time point: sample taken at primary tumor resection. For these receptors, no antigen is known. Source: lung tumor tissue, taken at surgery. The source is a female donor with early-stage non-small cell lung cancer.

This clonotype is medium-sized by share. The rearrangement joins TRBV6-6 to TRBJ1-4; D remains ambiguous. Trimming stripped 8 bases from V and 0 bases from J, with 10 bases between. This CDR3 is 14 amino acids long. Germline values: CDR1 MNHNY, CDR2 SVGAGI (reference sequence). CDR3 in DNA: TGTGCCAGCGCCCATCCCGCAACTAATGAAAAACTGTTTTTT. Its protein product is CASAHPATNEKLFF.

This clonotype was counted many times. The chain has TRBV7-8 and TRBJ2-3; a weak D match, TRBD1 (6 bases). Germline CDR1 is SGHVS and CDR2 is FQNEAQ. Trimming took 5 bases from V and 0 from J, leaving 9 bases between them. This CDR3 comprises 14 residues. This CDR3 is CASSQDRSTDTQYF. The CDR3 DNA is TGTGCCAGCAGCCAAGACAGGAGCACAGATACGCAGTATTTT.

This clonotype was counted many times. This chain uses TRBV15 with TRBJ2-2; D not certain. CDR3 size: 15 residues. V was shortened by 5 bases and J by 1 base, with 11 bases between the two germline ends. The germline V gene has CDR1 LNHNV and CDR2 YYDKDF (reference sequence). The CDR3 sequence: CATSHGKWNTGELFF. The CDR3 bases are TGTGCCACCAGCCACGGAAAGTGGAACACCGGGGAGCTGTTTTTT.

This clonotype occurred a few times. This rearrangement joins TRBV4-2 to TRBJ1-2; 7 bases agree with TRBD1. Losses at the gene ends were 0 bases for V and 7 bases for J; bases not matched to a gene: 2. This CDR3 contains 13 residues. Germline assignment: CDR1 LGHNA and CDR2 YNFKEQ. DNA of the CDR3: TGTGCCAGCAGCCAAGAGGACAGGATTGGCTACACCTTC. Its protein is CASSQEDRIGYTF.

This clonotype showed up many times. The V call is TRBV18, the J call TRBJ2-5; D is undetermined. Deletions cut 0 bases from V and 1 base from J, with 9 bases between. Looked up from germline, CDR1 is KGHSH and CDR2 is LQKENI. The CDR3 is 15 residues long. CDR3 in amino acids: CASSPPSRAQETQYF. The CDR3 region has the DNA TGTGCCAGCTCACCACCTAGCCGAGCCCAAGAGACCCAGTACTTC. Using reference TRBV18 and TRBJ2-5 for the parts outside the CDR3, the full variable domain is NAGVMQNPRHLVRRRGQEARLRCSPMKGHSHVYWYRQLPEEGLKFMVYLQKENIIDESGMPKERFSAEFPKEGPSILRIQQVVRGDSAAYFCASSPPSRAQETQYFGPGTRLLVL.

By sample share, this clonotype is medium-sized. The rearrangement links TRBV6-5 to TRBJ2-7; 7 nucleotides agree with TRBD1. This CDR3 has 16 amino acids. Germline CDR1 reads MNHEY; CDR2 reads SVGAGI. V lost 0 bases, J lost 2 bases, and 7 bases stayed unmatched. DNA for the CDR3: TGTGCCAGCAGTTACTCATTAGGGGGCAGCCCCTACGAGCAGTACTTC. Translation gives CASSYSLGGSPYEQYF.

This clonotype was counted at least ten times. This chain uses TRBV12-3 or TRBV12-4 with TRBJ1-5, with 8 bases matching TRBD1. CDR3 length equals 15 residues. J lost 0 bases, V lost 7 bases, and 5 bases had no gene match. CDR3 sequence: CASKTQGGSNQPQHF. Here the CDR3 DNA reads TGTGCCAGCAAGACACAGGGGGGTAGCAATCAGCCCCAGCATTTT.

This clonotype has ten or more counts. The chain has TRBV6-1 and TRBJ2-7; TRBD2 matches at 7 bases. The germline gives CDR1 MNHNS, CDR2 SASEGT. CDR3 length equals 15 residues. Trimming at V came to 6 bases and at J to 2 bases, leaving 10 bases not matched to a gene. CDR3: CASSELARGTYEQYF. Written as DNA, the CDR3 is TGTGCCAGCAGCGAACTAGCGCGGGGTACCTACGAGCAGTACTTC.

This clonotype was seen repeatedly, ten times or more. The DNA of the CDR3 is TGTGCCAGCAGCTTCCCGTCCGGGAGGACTGAAGCTTTCTTT. Protein sequence: CASSFPSGRTEAFF. The chain carries TRBV7-2 and TRBJ1-1, with D unclear. From germline, CDR1 is SGHTA and CDR2 FQGNSA. V was cut by 3 bases and J by 5 bases, with 13 bases left in between. The CDR3 length is 14 residues.

There are many counts of this clonotype. The rearrangement joins TRBV2 to TRBJ2-3; either TRBD1 or TRBD2 may supply D (5 bases each). Germline CDR1 and CDR2: SNHLY and FYNNEI. The CDR3 covers 12 residues. Trimming took off 8 bases at V and 7 bases at J, with 13 bases between the two ends. CDR3 sequence reads: CASGRDPNTQYF. The CDR3 nucleotides are TGTGCCAGCGGCAGGGACCCCAATACGCAGTATTTT.

The sample holds many counts of this clonotype. The chain links TRBV29-1 to TRBJ2-1; D perhaps matches TRBD2 (6 bases). CDR1 and CDR2 (germline): SQVTM, ANQGSEA. CDR3 length equals 15 residues. Trimming shortened V by 6 bases and J by 6 bases, and 21 bases separated the two germline ends. The CDR3 is CSVALKRQEGNEQFF. CDR3 coding DNA: TGCAGCGTCGCGTTAAAGCGTCAGGAGGGCAATGAGCAGTTCTTC.

This clonotype was detected many times. The chain uses TRBV28 and TRBJ2-1, with D perhaps given as TRBD1 or TRBD2 (5 bases each). The length of the CDR3 is 16 residues. In germline, CDR1 is MDHEN, CDR2 SYDVKM. The V end was cut by 8 bases, the J end by 1 base, with 18 bases between. The CDR3: CASSLQTKGSYNEQFF. Written as DNA, the CDR3 is TGTGCCAGCTCCCTACAGACTAAGGGGTCCTACAATGAGCAGTTCTTC.

There are many counts of this clonotype. The junction differs from germline at one of its ends, possibly a read error. The chain uses TRBV7-7 and TRBJ1-5; D gene ambiguous. Germline values: CDR1 SSHAT, CDR2 FNYEAQ (reference sequence). This CDR3 contains 17 residues. DNA of the CDR3: TGTGCTAGCAGCTTTTGGGCCAGGTCGCTTAGCAATCAGCCCCAGCATTTT. Translation: CASSFWARSLSNQPQHF.

This clonotype showed up many times. The CDR3 protein is CASSRDPLTGELFF. Here the CDR3 DNA reads TGCGCCAGCAGCAGGGATCCTCTCACCGGGGAGCTGTTTTTT. V and J are TRBV5-1 and TRBJ2-2; D gene uncertain. CDR3 size: 14 residues. The V end was cut by 4 bases, the J end by 4 bases, with 11 bases between. The germline V gene encodes CDR1 SGHRS and CDR2 YFSETQ.

In its sample, this clonotype ranks as medium-sized. The chain joins TRBV7-2 to TRBJ1-5; D gene unclear. The germline CDR1 and CDR2 sequences are SGHTA and FQGNSA. Trimming pared 1 base from V and 5 bases from J, leaving 3 bases between. The CDR3 has 12 amino acids. The CDR3 coding sequence is TGTGCCAGCAGCTTAGTAGATCAGCCCCAGCATTTT. Residues: CASSLVDQPQHF.

The table lists this clonotype with many counts. CDR3 region: CAISESLTEQYF. In DNA, the CDR3 is TGTGCCATCAGTGAGTCTTTGACAGAGCAGTACTTC. The gene calls are TRBV10-3 and TRBJ2-7; D is undetermined. Germline CDR1 ENHRY, CDR2 SYGVKD. Trimming pared 0 bases from V and 7 bases from J, leaving 7 bases between. The CDR3 runs 12 residues.

This clonotype was seen many times. The rearrangement uses TRBV6-6 and TRBJ1-4; a weak D match, TRBD1 (5 bases). The CDR3 runs to 18 residues. Germline CDR1 MNHNY, CDR2 SVGAGI (reference sequence). V lost 0 bases and J 10 bases, leaving 24 bases between the germline ends. The DNA for the CDR3 is TGTGCCAGCAGTTACTCCGCACGGGGCCGGGGAGGGCCTCCAAAACTGTTTTTT. Residues: CASSYSARGRGGPPKLFF.

This clonotype rates as medium-sized. The CDR3, as DNA: TGTGCCAGCAGTGAGAACAGGGGGCGAAACATTCAGTACTTC. It encodes CASSENRGRNIQYF. This chain joins TRBV12-3 or TRBV12-4 and TRBJ2-4; TRBD1 aligns across 9 bases. V trimming: 5 bases; J trimming: 6 bases; junction bases outside the gene matches: 5. This CDR3 region has 14 residues.

This clonotype was counted a few times. The genes are TRBV28 and TRBJ2-7; D is perhaps TRBD1 or TRBD2 (7 bases each). This CDR3 is built from 14 residues. V gave up 6 bases and J gave up 6 bases, with 18 bases separating them. Per germline, CDR1 MDHEN and CDR2 SYDVKM. Here the CDR3 reads CASSPTGRVSEQYF. CDR3 in DNA: TGTGCCAGCAGCCCGACAGGGAGGGTAAGCGAGCAGTACTTC.

This clonotype has ten or more counts. The chain joins TRBV3-1 to TRBJ1-2; perhaps TRBD1 as D (6 bases). The CDR3 extends over 17 amino acids. Trimming shortened V by 0 bases and J by 2 bases, and 16 bases separated the two germline ends. Per germline, CDR1 LGHDT and CDR2 YNNKEL (reference sequence). The CDR3 region is CASSQEQGPDKNYGYTF. The DNA of the CDR3 is TGTGCCAGCAGCCAAGAACAGGGCCCGGACAAAAACTATGGCTACACCTTC.

The table lists this clonotype with a few counts. The V call is TRBV11-2, the J call TRBJ2-1, with 9 bases aligning to TRBD2. Per germline, CDR1 SGHAT and CDR2 FQNNGV. With 5 bases clipped from V and 9 bases from J, the junction kept 11 bases outside the gene matches. CDR3 length: 15 residues. In nucleotides, the CDR3 is TGTGCCAGCAGCGCGAGGGGGACTAGCCCCTCTGAGCAGTTCTTC. Translation gives CASSARGTSPSEQFF.

Ten or more counts support this clonotype. This chain's CDR3 is CSARDRTSGRGPNEQFF. CDR3 sequence (DNA): TGCAGTGCTAGAGATCGGACTAGCGGGAGGGGGCCCAATGAGCAGTTCTTC. The chain joins TRBV20-1 to TRBJ2-1, with 15 bases that match TRBD2. Germline V lookup: CDR1 DFQATT, CDR2 SNEGSKA (reference sequence). There are 17 residues in the CDR3. The V segment lost 0 bases and the J segment 6 bases; nucleotides outside the gene matches: 6.

This clonotype was seen many times. No conserved phenylalanine or tryptophan ends this CDR3, so it is likely a read error. Because the CDR3's place on the DNA is in doubt, the DNA is left out and the CDR3 is given as listed by TCRdb. The rearrangement uses TRBV20-1 and TRBJ2-3; TRBD2 is the table's D call, not checked against the DNA. In germline, CDR1 is DFQATT, CDR2 SNEGSKA (reference sequence). 13 amino acids form the CDR3, both terminal residues included. The CDR3 reads CSARDGTSGSQVT.

This sequence joins TRBV2 and TRBJ2-7, with D perhaps matching TRBD2 (7 bases). Trimming removed 7 bases at V and 4 bases at J, with 20 bases between. The V gene's germline CDR1 is SNHLY and CDR2 FYNNEI. There are 15 residues in the CDR3. CDR3 nucleotide sequence: TGTGCCAGCAACAGGGAAGGGAGGGGGTATTACGAGCAGTACTTC. Its protein product is CASNREGRGYYEQYF.

This clonotype showed up many times. The chain combines TRBV4-3 with TRBJ1-4, with D possibly being TRBD1 (5 bases). CDR1 and CDR2 from the germline V gene are LGHNA and YSLEER. CDR3 length: 16 amino acids. Trimming stripped 4 bases from V and 8 bases from J, with 20 bases between. The CDR3 nucleotides are TGCGCCAGCAGCCCAAGATTTCAAGGGGACGGCGAAAAACTGTTTTTT. It is translated as CASSPRFQGDGEKLFF.